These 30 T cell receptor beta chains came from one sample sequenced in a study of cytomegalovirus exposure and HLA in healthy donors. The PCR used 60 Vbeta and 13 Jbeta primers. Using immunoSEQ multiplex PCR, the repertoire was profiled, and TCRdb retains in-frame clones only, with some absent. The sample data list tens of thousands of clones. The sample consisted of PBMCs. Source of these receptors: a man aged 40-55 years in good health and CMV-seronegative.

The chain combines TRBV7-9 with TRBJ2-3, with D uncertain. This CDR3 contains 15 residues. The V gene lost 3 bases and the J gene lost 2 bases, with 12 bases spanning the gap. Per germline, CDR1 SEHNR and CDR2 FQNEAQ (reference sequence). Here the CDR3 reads CASSFGRRTTDTQYF. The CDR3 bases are TGTGCCAGCAGCTTCGGTAGGAGAACCACAGATACGCAGTATTTT.

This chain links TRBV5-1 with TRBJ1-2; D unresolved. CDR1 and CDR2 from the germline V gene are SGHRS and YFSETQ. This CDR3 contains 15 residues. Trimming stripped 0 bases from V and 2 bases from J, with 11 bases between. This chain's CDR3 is CASSLGGSGNYGYTF. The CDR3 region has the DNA TGCGCCAGCAGCTTGGGAGGTTCCGGGAACTATGGCTACACCTTC.

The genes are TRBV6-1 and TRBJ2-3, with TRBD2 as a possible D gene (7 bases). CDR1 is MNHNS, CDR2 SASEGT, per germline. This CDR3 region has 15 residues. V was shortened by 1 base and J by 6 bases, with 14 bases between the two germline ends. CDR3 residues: CASSEDGGAWDTQYF. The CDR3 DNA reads TGTGCCAGCAGTGAAGATGGGGGGGCATGGGATACGCAGTATTTT.

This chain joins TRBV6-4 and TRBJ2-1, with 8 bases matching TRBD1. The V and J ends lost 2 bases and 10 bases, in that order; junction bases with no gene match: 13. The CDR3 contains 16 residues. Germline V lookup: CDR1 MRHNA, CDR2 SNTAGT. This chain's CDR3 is CASSDTDRGSPYEQFF. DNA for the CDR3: TGTGCCAGCAGTGACACTGACAGGGGTTCCCCCTACGAGCAGTTCTTC.

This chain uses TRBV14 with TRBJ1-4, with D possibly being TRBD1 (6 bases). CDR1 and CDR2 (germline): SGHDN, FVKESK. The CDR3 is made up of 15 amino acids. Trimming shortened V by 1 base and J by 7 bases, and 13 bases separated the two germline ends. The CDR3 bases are TGTGCCAGCAGCCAAGTAGGGGGGGCCGGTGAAAAACTGTTTTTT. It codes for CASSQVGGAGEKLFF.

CDR3 DNA: TGTGCCAGCAGCAGCGAAGGACAGGGCCGCGCCTACGAGCAGTACTTC. This encodes CASSSEGQGRAYEQYF. This sequence joins TRBV7-9 and TRBJ2-7; TRBD1 aligns across 8 bases. Germline CDR1 SEHNR, CDR2 FQNEAQ (reference sequence). The CDR3 has 16 amino acids. The V gene end was trimmed by 5 bases and the J gene end by 2 bases; junction bases not matched to a gene: 11.

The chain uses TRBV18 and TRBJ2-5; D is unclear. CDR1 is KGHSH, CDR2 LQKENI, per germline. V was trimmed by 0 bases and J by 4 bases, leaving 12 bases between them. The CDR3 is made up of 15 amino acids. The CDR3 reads CASSPPSRSGETQYF. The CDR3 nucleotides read TGTGCCAGCTCACCACCGAGTAGATCCGGAGAGACCCAGTACTTC. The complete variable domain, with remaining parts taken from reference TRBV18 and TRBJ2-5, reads NAGVMQNPRHLVRRRGQEARLRCSPMKGHSHVYWYRQLPEEGLKFMVYLQKENIIDESGMPKERFSAEFPKEGPSILRIQQVVRGDSAAYFCASSPPSRSGETQYFGPGTRLLVL.

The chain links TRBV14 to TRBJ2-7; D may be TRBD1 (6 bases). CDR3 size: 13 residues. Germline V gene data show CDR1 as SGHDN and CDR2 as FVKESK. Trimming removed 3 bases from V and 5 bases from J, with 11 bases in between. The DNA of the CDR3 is TGTGCCAGCAGCCACCTACAGGGTCACGAGCAGTACTTC. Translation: CASSHLQGHEQYF.

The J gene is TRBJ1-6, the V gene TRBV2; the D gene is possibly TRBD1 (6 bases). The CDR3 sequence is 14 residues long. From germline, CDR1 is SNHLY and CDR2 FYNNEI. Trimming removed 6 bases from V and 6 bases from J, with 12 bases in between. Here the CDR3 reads CASSKDRSNSPLHF. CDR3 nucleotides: TGTGCCAGCAGCAAGGACAGAAGTAATTCACCCCTCCACTTT.

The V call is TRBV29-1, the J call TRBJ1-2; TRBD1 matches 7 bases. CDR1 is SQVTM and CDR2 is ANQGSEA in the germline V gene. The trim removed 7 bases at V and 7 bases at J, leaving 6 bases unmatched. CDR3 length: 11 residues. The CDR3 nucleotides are TGCAGCGCCCAAGCAGGGGGTGGCTACACCTTC. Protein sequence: CSAQAGGGYTF.

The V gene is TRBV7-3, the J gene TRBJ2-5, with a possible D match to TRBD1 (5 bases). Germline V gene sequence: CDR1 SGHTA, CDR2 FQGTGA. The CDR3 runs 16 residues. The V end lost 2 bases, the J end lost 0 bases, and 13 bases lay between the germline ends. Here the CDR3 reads CASSLGRAAHQETQYF. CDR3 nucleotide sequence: TGTGCCAGCAGCTTAGGCAGGGCCGCCCACCAAGAGACCCAGTACTTC.

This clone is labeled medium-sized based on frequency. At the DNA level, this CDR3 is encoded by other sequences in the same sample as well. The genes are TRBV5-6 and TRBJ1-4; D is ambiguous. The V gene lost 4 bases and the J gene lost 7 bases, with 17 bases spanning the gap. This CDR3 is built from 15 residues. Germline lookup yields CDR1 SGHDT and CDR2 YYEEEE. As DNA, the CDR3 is TGTGCCAGCAGCCTCAGGAGGAGAGGGAGTGAAAAACTGTTTTTT. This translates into CASSLRRRGSEKLFF.

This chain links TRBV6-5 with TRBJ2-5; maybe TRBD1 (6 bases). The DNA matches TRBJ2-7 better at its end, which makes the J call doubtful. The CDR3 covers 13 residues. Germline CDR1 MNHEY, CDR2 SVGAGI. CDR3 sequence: CASSYLQGYEQYF. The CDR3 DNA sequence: TGTGCCAGCAGTTACCTACAGGGTTACGAGCAGTACTTC.

CDR3 loop: CASSVTGGAGELFF. The DNA for the CDR3 is TGCGCCAGCAGTGTGACAGGCGGTGCCGGGGAGCTGTTTTTT. The V and J genes are TRBV10-2 and TRBJ2-2; D may be TRBD1 (6 bases). Germline V gene lookup returns CDR1 WSHSY and CDR2 SAAADI. The CDR3 covers 14 residues. Trimming removed 4 bases at V and 6 bases at J, with 12 bases between.

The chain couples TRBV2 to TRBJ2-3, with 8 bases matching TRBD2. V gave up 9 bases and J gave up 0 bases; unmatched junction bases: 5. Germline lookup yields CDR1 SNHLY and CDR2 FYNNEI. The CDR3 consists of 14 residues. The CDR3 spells CASPLAESTDTQYF. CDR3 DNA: TGTGCCAGTCCACTAGCGGAGAGCACAGATACGCAGTATTTT.

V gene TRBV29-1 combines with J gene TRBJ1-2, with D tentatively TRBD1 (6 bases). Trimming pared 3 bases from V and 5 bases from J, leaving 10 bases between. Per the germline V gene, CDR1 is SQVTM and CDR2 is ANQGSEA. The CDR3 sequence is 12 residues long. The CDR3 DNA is TGCAGCGTTGAGGACAGACTATATGGCTACACCTTC. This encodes CSVEDRLYGYTF. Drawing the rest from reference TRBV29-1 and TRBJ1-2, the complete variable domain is SAVISQKPSRDICQRGTSLTIQCQVDSQVTMMFWYRQQPGQSLTLIATANQGSEATYESGFVIDKFPISRPNLTFSTLTVSNMSPEDSSIYLCSVEDRLYGYTFGSGTRLTVV.

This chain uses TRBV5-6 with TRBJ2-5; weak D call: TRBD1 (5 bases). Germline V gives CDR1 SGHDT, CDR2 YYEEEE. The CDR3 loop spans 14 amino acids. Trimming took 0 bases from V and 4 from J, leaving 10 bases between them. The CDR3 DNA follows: TGTGCCAGCAGCTTGGTTGGGGCCGGAGAGACCCAGTACTTC. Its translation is CASSLVGAGETQYF.

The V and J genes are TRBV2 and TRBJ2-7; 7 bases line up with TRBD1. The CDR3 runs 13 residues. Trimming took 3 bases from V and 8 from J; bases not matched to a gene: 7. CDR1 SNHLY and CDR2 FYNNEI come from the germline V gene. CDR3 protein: CASSDETGLQQYF. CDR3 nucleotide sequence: TGTGCCAGCAGTGACGAGACAGGGTTACAGCAGTACTTC.

The CDR3 coding sequence is TGTGCCAGCAGCGGGGAAAACATTCAGTACTTC. As protein: CASSGENIQYF. The chain combines TRBV28 with TRBJ2-4, with D perhaps TRBD2 (5 bases). The CDR3 spans 11 residues. CDR1 is MDHEN, CDR2 SYDVKM, per germline. V was cut by 6 bases and J by 5 bases, with 5 bases left in between. Complete variable domain (other parts from reference TRBV28 and TRBJ2-4): DVKVTQSSRYLVKRTGEKVFLECVQDMDHENMFWYRQDPGLGLRLIYFSYDVKMKEKGDIPEGYSVSREKKERFSLILESASTNQTSMYLCASSGENIQYFGAGTRLSVL.

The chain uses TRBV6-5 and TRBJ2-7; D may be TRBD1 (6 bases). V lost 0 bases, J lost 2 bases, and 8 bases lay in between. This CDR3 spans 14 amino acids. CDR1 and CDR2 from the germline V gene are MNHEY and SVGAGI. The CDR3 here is CASSYSGDTYEQYF. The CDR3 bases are TGTGCCAGCAGTTACTCTGGGGACACCTACGAGCAGTACTTC.

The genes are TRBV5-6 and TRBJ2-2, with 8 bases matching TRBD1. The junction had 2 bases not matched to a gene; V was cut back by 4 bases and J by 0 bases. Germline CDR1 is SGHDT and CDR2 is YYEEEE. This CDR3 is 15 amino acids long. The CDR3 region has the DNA TGTGCCAGCAGCACACAGGGGGCGAACACCGGGGAGCTGTTTTTT. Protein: CASSTQGANTGELFF.

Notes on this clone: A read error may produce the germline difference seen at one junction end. The CDR3 protein is CASCLTGRDEAFF. The CDR3, as DNA: TGTGCCAGCTGTTTGACGGGGAGGGATGAAGCTTTCTTT. The rearrangement uses TRBV27 and TRBJ1-1; D not certain. CDR3 size: 13 residues. CDR1 and CDR2 (germline): MNHEY, SMNVEV (reference sequence).

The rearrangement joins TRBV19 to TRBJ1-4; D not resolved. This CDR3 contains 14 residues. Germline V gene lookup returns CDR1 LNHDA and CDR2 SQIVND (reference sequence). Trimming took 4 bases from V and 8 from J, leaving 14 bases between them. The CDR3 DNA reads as TGTGCCAGTAGTACCCAGGACGGGAAGGAAAAACTGTTTTTT. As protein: CASSTQDGKEKLFF.

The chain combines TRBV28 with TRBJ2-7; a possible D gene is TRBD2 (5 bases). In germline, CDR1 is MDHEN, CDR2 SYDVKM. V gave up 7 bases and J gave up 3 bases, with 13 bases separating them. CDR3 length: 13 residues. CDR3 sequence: CASIRGSNYEQYF. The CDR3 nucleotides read TGTGCCAGCATTCGAGGGAGCAACTACGAGCAGTACTTC.

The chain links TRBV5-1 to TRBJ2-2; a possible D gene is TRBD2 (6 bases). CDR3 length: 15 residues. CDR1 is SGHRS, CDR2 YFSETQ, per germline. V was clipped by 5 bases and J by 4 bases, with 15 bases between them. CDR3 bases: TGCGCCAGCAGTCCTGGAGGGGCCGTCACCGGGGAGCTGTTTTTT. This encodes CASSPGGAVTGELFF.

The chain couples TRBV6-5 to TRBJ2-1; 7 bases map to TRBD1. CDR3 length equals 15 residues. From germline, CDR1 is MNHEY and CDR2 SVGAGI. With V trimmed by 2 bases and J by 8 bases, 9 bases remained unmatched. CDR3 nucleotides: TGTGCCAGCAGTTACAATTCACAGGGGCGCGATGAGCAGTTCTTC. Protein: CASSYNSQGRDEQFF.

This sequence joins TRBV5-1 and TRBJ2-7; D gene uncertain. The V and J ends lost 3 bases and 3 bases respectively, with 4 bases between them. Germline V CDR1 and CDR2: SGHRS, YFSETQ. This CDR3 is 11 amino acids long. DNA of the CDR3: TGCGCCAGCAGCTCCCTCTACGAGCAGTACTTC. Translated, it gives CASSSLYEQYF.

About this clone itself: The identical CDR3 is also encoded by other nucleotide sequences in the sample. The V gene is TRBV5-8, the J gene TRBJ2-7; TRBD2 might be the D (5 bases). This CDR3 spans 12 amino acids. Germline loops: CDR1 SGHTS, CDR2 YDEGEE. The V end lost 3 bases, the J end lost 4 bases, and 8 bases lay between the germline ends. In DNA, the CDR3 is TGTGCCAGCAGCTGGGAGAGATACGAGCAGTACTTC. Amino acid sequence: CASSWERYEQYF. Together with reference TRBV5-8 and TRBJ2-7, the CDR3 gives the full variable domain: EAGVTQSPTHLIKTRGQQATLRCSPISGHTSVYWYQQALGLGLQFLLWYDEGEERNRGNFPPRFSGRQFPNYSSELNVNALELEDSALYLCASSWERYEQYFGPGTRLTVT.

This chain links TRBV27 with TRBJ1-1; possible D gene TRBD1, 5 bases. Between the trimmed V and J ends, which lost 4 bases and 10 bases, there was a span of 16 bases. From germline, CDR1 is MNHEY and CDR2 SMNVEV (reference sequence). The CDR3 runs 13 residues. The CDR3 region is CASSSPEEGPAFF. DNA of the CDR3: TGTGCCAGCAGTTCCCCCGAGGAGGGGCCAGCTTTCTTT.

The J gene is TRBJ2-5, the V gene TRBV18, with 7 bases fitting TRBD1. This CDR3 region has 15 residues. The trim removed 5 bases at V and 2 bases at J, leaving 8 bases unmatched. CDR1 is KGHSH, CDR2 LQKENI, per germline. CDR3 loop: CASSTRTGRQETQYF. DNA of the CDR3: TGTGCCAGCTCAACTAGGACAGGTCGGCAAGAGACCCAGTACTTC. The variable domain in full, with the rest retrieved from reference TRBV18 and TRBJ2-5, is NAGVMQNPRHLVRRRGQEARLRCSPMKGHSHVYWYRQLPEEGLKFMVYLQKENIIDESGMPKERFSAEFPKEGPSILRIQQVVRGDSAAYFCASSTRTGRQETQYFGPGTRLLVL.